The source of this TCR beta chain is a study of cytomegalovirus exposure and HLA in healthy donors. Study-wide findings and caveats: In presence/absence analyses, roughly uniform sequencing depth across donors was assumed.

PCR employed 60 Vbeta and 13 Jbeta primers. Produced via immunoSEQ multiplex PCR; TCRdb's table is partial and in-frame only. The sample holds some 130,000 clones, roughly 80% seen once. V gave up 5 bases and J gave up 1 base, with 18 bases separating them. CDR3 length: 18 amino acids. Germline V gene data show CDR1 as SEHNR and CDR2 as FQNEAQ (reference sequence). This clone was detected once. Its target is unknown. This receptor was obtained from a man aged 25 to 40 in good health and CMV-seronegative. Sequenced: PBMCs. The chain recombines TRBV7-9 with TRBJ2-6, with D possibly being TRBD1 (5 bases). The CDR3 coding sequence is TGTGCCAGCAGCCCAACGGGTGGGGCGGAATCTGGGGCCAACGTCCTGACTTTC. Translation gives CASSPTGGAESGANVLTF.